This T cell receptor beta chain stems from a study of T cell repertoires in cytomegalovirus infection. Study information: A matching HLA type, together with CMV infection, was signaled by public TCR beta signatures. Points from the study as a whole: CMV carriers with the relevant HLA were identified by cumulative public TCR beta family frequency. In two of eight donors, the top clonotype was HLA-C-restricted CMV-specific.

CDR1 is LGHDT, CDR2 YNNKEL, per germline (reference sequence). V lost 4 bases to trimming and J lost 7 bases; unmatched junction nucleotides: 3. CDR3 length: 13 amino acids. One entry per CDR3 protein, called by TCRdb with MiXCR from the reads. The data contain tens of thousands of distinct CDR3 sequences, more than 3% of them singletons. The sample holds many counts of this clonotype. The antigen remains undetermined. This TCR was sampled from a human donor in good health (CMV status not recorded). Some clones in this sample may be carry-over from other donors' samples. Sequenced material: PBMCs. V and J are TRBV3-1 and TRBJ2-1, with TRBD1 matching over 8 bases. CDR3 DNA sequence: TGTGCCAGCAGCCGGACAGGGTGGAATGAGCAGTTCTTC. Protein: CASSRTGWNEQFF.